Reported below is one T cell receptor (beta chain). This entry comes from a study of T cells in tuberculosis. This table comes from immunoSEQ multiplex PCR, and its TCRdb copy is limited to in-frame clones, with some not included. The sample has more than 35,000 clones, 93% seen once. CDR3 size: 15 residues. Germline V gives CDR1 GTSNPN, CDR2 SVGIG (reference sequence). Trimming cost V 3 bases and J 7 bases, with 21 bases left between them. The sequenced material came from PBMCs. The V gene is TRBV30, the J gene TRBJ1-2, with a tentative D call TRBD1 (6 bases). The TCR originated in a donor between 10 and 29 years old with latent tuberculosis or without tuberculosis infection. The CDR3 sequence is CAWRDGNRVYSGYTF. Written as DNA, the CDR3 is TGTGCCTGGAGAGACGGAAACAGGGTTTATTCTGGCTACACCTTC.